The clone carrying this T cell receptor beta chain was counted only a few times. The antigen is unknown. This entry is derived from a study of OX40 agonist ivuxolimab in advanced cancers. Broader study findings: Low normalized T-cell clonal expansion was also seen in some nonresponders. Dose levels from 0.1 to 3.0 mg/kg saw CD4+ and CD8+ blood T cells expand clonally by week 6.

Profiled with immunoSEQ multiplex PCR; TCRdb holds only in-frame clones, not every one. The sample contains fewer than 100,000 clones, 87% of which appear only once. The germline gives CDR1 SGHNT, CDR2 YENEEA. This CDR3 comprises 15 residues. After removal of 1 base from V and 2 bases from J, the junction contained 4 bases not matched to a gene. Sample: CD4+ or CD8+ T cells sorted from blood, taken in a trial of the OX40 agonist ivuxolimab. This sequence joins TRBV11-3 and TRBJ2-5; TRBD2 matches at 7 bases. The clonotype was recovered from an adult with an advanced solid tumor such as melanoma, head and neck, liver or kidney cancer. The CDR3 DNA reads as TGTGCCAGCAGCTTAGGCTCTAGCGGACAAGAGACCCAGTACTTC. Its translation is CASSLGSSGQETQYF.